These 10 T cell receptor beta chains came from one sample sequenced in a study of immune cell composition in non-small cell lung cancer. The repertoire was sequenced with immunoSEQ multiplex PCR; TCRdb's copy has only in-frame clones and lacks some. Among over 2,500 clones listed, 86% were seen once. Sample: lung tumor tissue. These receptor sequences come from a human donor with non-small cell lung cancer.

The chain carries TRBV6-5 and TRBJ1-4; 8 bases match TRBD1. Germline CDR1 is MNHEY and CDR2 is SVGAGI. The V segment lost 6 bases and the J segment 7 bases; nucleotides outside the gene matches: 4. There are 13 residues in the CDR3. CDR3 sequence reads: CASRPGGFEKLFF. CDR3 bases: TGTGCCAGCAGACCAGGGGGCTTTGAAAAACTGTTTTTT.

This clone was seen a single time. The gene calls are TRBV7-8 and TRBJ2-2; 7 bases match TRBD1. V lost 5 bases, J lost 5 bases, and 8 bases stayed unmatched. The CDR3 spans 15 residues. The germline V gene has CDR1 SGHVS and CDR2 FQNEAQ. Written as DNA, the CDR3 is TGTGCCAGCAGCACAACAGGGGCTCTGACCGGGGAGCTGTTTTTT. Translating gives CASSTTGALTGELFF.

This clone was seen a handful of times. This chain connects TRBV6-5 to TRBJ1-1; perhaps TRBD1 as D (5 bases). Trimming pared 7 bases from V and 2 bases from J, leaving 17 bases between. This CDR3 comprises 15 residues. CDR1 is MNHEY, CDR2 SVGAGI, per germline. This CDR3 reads CASTRQNPINTEAFF. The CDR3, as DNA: TGTGCCAGCACCCGACAGAATCCTATCAACACTGAAGCTTTCTTT.

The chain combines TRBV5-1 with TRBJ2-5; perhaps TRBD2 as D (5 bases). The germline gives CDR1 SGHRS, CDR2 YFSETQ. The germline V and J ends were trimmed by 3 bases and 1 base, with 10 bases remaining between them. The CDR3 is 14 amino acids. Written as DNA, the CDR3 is TGCGCCAGCAGCTGGAGGAGGATCCAAGAGACCCAGTACTTC. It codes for CASSWRRIQETQYF. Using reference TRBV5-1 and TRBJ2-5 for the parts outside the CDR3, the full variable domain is KAGVTQTPRYLIKTRGQQVTLSCSPISGHRSVSWYQQTPGQGLQFLFEYFSETQRNKGNFPGRFSGRQFSNSRSEMNVSTLELGDSALYLCASSWRRIQETQYFGPGTRLLVL.

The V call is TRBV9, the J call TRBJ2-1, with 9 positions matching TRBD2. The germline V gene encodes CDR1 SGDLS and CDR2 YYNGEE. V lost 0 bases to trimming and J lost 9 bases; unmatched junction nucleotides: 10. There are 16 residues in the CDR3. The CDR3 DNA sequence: TGTGCCAGCAGCGTAGAAATAGCGGGAGTGGAGGTTGAGCAGTTCTTC. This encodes CASSVEIAGVEVEQFF. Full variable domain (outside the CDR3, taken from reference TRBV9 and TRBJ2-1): DSGVTQTPKHLITATGQRVTLRCSPRSGDLSVYWYQQSLDQGLQFLIQYYNGEERAKGNILERFSAQQFPDLHSELNLSSLELGDSALYFCASSVEIAGVEVEQFFGPGTRLTVL.

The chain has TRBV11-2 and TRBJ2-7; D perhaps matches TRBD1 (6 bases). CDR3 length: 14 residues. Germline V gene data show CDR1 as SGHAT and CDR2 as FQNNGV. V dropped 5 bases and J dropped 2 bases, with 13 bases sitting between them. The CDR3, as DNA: TGTGCCAGCAGCCCCCAAGGGGGAACCTACGAGCAGTACGTC. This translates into CASSPQGGTYEQYV.

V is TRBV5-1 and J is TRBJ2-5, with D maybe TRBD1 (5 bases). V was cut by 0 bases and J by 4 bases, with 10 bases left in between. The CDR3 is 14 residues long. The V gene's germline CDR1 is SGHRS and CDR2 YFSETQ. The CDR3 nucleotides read TGCGCCAGCAGCTTGGTTGCAGGGCTAGAGACCCAGTACTTC. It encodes CASSLVAGLETQYF.

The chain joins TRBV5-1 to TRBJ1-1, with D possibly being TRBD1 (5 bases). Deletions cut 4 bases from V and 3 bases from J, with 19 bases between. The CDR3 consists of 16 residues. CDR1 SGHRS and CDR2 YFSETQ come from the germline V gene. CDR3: CASSRTGGGGDTEAFF. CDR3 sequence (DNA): TGCGCCAGCAGCCGTACCGGGGGGGGTGGAGACACTGAAGCTTTCTTT.

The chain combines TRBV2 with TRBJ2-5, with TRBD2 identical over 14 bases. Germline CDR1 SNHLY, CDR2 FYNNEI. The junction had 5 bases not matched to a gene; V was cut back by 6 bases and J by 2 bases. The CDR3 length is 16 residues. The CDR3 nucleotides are TGTGCCAGCAGCGGAGGACTAGCGGGGGGTCAAGAGACCCAGTACTTC. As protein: CASSGGLAGGQETQYF.

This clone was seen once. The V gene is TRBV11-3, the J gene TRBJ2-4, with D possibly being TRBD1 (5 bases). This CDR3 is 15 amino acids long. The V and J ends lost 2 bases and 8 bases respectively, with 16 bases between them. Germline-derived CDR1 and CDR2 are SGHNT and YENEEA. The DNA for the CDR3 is TGTGCCAGCAGCTTACCCCCAGGGATCAGGCACATTCAGTACTTC. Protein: CASSLPPGIRHIQYF.